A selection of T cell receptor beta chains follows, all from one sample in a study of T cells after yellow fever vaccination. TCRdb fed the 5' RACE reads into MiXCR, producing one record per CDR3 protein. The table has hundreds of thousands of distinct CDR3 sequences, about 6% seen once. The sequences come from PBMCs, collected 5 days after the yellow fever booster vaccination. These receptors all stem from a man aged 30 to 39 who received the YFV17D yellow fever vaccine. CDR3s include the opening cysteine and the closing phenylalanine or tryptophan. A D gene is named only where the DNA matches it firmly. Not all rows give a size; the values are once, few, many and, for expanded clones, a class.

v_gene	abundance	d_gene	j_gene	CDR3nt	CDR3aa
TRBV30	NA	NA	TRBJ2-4	TGTGCCTGGAGTGTAAGGGGGGAGGAAGCCAAAAACATTCAGTACTTC	CAWSVRGEEAKNIQYF
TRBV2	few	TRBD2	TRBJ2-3	TGTGCCAGCAAACCAACTAGCGGGAGTGGCGTTATGGGTACAGATACGCAGTATTTT	CASKPTSGSGVMGTDTQYF
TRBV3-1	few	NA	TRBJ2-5	TGTGCCAGCAGCCAGTTCAGGAATTTGGAGACCCAGTACTTC	CASSQFRNLETQYF
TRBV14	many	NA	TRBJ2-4	TGTGCCAGCAGCCAAGCAGGGATTAAAAACATTCAGTACTTC	CASSQAGIKNIQYF
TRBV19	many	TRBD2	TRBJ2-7	TGTGCCAGTAGTATGAAACTAGCGGGAGTAGCTATCGAGCAGTACTTC	CASSMKLAGVAIEQYF
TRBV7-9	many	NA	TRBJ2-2	TGTGCCAGCAACCAGGGAGGGGAGCTGTTTTTT	CASNQGGELFF
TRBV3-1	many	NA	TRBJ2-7	TGTGCCAGCAGCCAAGTTTCCGGCATCTACGAGCAGTACTTC	CASSQVSGIYEQYF
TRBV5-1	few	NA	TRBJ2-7	TGCGCCAGCAGCTTAAATGGGGGAAGGAAAGCCGAGCAGTACTTC	CASSLNGGRKAEQYF
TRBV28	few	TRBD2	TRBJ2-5	TGTGCCAGCAGTTTCCTCAGCGGGGCAGAAGAGACCCAGTACTTC	CASSFLSGAEETQYF
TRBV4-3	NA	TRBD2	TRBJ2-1	TGCGCCAGCAGCCAGGTCACCGGGGGGGGAGGGAACCTTATCGATGAGCAGTTCTTC	CASSQVTGGGGNLIDEQFF
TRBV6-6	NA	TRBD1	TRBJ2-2	TGTGCCAGCAGGACAGGGGGCACCGGGGAGCTGTTTTTT	CASRTGGTGELFF
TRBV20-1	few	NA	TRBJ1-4	TGCAGTGCTAGGGGATGGGTGAATGAAAAACTGTTTTTT	CSARGWVNEKLFF
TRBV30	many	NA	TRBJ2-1	TGCGGCGCACATTACAATGAGCAGTTCTTC	CGAHYNEQFF
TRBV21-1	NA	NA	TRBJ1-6	TGTGCCAGCAGCAAAAACGGGGGGGGTTCCAAGAATTCACCCCTCCACTTT	CASSKNGGGSKNSPLHF
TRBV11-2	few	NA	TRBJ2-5	TGTGCCAGCAGCTTAGCACGGGACCTCCGTCAAGAGACCCAGTACTTC	CASSLARDLRQETQYF
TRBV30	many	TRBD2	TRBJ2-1	TGTGCCTGGAGTGTTCTACTAGCGGGAGTTTCTGAGCAGTTCTTC	CAWSVLLAGVSEQFF
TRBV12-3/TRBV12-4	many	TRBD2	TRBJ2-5	TGTGCCAGCAGTTCGAATAGCGGGAAAAGGCAAGAGACCCAGTACTTC	CASSSNSGKRQETQYF
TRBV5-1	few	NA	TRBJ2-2	TGCGCCAGCAGCTTGAACGTGGGCAGATTGGACACCGGGGAGCTGTTTTTT	CASSLNVGRLDTGELFF
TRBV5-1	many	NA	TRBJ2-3	TGCGCCAGCAGCTTGGGAGGGGCCCCAGATACGCAGTATTTT	CASSLGGAPDTQYF
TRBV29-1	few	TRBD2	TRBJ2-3	TGCAGCGTGGAGCGGGAGGCCGCAGATACGCAGTATTTT	CSVEREAADTQYF
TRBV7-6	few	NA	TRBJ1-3	TGTGCCAGCAGCTTATTGGGCCGGACGGACATCTCAGGAAACACCATATATTTT	CASSLLGRTDISGNTIYF
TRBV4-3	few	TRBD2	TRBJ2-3	TGCGCCAGCAGCCAAGGAACTAGCGGGGGGCCGGATACGCAGTATTTT	CASSQGTSGGPDTQYF
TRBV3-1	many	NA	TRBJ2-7	TGTGCCAGCAGCCAAGTCTACGAGCAGTACTTC	CASSQVYEQYF